Here is one T cell receptor (beta chain) with its context. Antigen: not known. Germline V gene lookup returns CDR1 MGHRA and CDR2 YSYEKL. Trimming removed 4 bases from V and 2 bases from J, with 8 bases in between. The CDR3 has 14 residues. The sample originates from a study of memory CD4+ T cells and cytomegalovirus serostatus. Study at large: Of the healthy Belgian adults, several were CMV seropositive and 20 to 30 seronegative.

Sequenced by immunoSEQ multiplex PCR; TCRdb stores in-frame clones only, minus some. The data contain tens of thousands of clones, about 81% of them singletons. Study conclusions and caveats: The CMV-associated TCR signature appears largely within the CD4+ memory repertoire. CD4+ memory repertoires contained about two fifths of the 164 reported CMV TCRbeta sequences.

Single viable CD3+CD4+CD8-CD45RO+ cells were sorted as the memory CD4+ T cells. Serum IgG to CMV pp150, pp28, p38 and p52 defined serostatus. The chain is built from TRBV4-1 and TRBJ1-4; D gene unclear. The source of this sequence is an adult in good health and CMV-seronegative. Sequencing was carried out using memory CD4+ T cells from blood. CDR3: CASSPGGTNEKLFF. The CDR3 nucleotides read TGCGCCAGCAGCCCCGGAGGGACTAATGAAAAACTGTTTTTT.